Listed below are T cell receptor beta chains from one sample, sequenced in a study of CD8 T cells in ankylosing spondylitis. TCRdb recomputed calls from the 5' RACE reads with MiXCR, one row per CDR3 protein. Of about 130,000 distinct CDR3 sequences listed, 6% to 8% are singletons. Sequenced material: blood, either unsorted or a sorted T cell fraction (not recorded which). The origin of the receptors is a female donor with ankylosing spondylitis or in good health (not recorded which). Both conserved end residues are part of each CDR3.

v_gene	j_gene	CDR3aa
TRBV7-9	TRBJ2-7	CASSRQDYEQYF
TRBV3-1	TRBJ2-7	CASSQSTGRGSYEQYF
TRBV6-2/TRBV6-3	TRBJ1-1	CASSYARTGSNTEAFF
TRBV25-1	TRBJ1-1	CASRKGGGTEAFF
TRBV5-5	TRBJ2-4	CASSSDTGILNIQYF
TRBV30	TRBJ2-6	CAWIKGHLSSGANVLTF
TRBV5-1	TRBJ2-2	CASRWDPNTGELFF
TRBV4-1	TRBJ1-2	CASSQDQRGIGYTF
TRBV25-1	TRBJ1-1	CASKEYGKNTEAFF
TRBV10-3	TRBJ1-6	CAIRGTGTNSPLHF
TRBV20-1	TRBJ1-1	CSAPVAEAFF
TRBV28	TRBJ2-5	CASSPDGETQYF
TRBV4-1	TRBJ2-7	CASSQGVGSYEQYF
TRBV29-1	TRBJ2-1	CSAETGLSYNEQFF
TRBV12-3/TRBV12-4	TRBJ2-7	CASSLRAGALGEQYF
TRBV3-1	TRBJ2-7	CASSQGLGEQYF
TRBV4-2	TRBJ2-5	CASSQQGASGGQETQYF
TRBV27	TRBJ2-7	CASSRAGTGSSYEQYF
TRBV3-1	TRBJ2-7	CASSPRAATYEQYF
TRBV5-1	TRBJ2-1	CASSLTPQGRGNEQFF
TRBV15	TRBJ2-1	CATSREGAYEQFF
TRBV29-1	TRBJ2-3	CSASDRDTQYF
TRBV6-2/TRBV6-3	TRBJ2-1	CASSFPSGGPSSYNEQFF
TRBV4-1	TRBJ1-1	CASSQEGPQVSNTEAFF
TRBV6-2/TRBV6-3	TRBJ1-6	CASSYRQDNSPLHF
TRBV6-2/TRBV6-3	TRBJ2-3	CASSSPTPGQGTKRTDTQYF
TRBV19	TRBJ2-1	CASRRGGYNNEQFF
TRBV7-1	TRBJ2-4	CASSSSPGGAKNIQYF
TRBV4-1	TRBJ2-3	CASSHPRGLAGVTDTQYF
TRBV7-8	TRBJ2-6	CASSPKTDSYSGANVLTF
TRBV18	TRBJ1-1	CASSPQTTDMNTEAFF
TRBV6-1	TRBJ1-2	CASSERTGDGYTF
TRBV12-3/TRBV12-4	TRBJ2-1	CASSLRSRDEQFF
TRBV10-3	TRBJ2-3	CAISESEADTQYF
TRBV3-1	TRBJ2-7	CASSPQLRHEQYF
TRBV6-1	TRBJ2-7	CASSGVYEQYF
TRBV25-1	TRBJ1-1	CASTLRGNTEAFF
TRBV28	TRBJ1-2	CASGLRDRVFGYTF
TRBV2	TRBJ1-4	CASRQGASTNEKLFF
TRBV10-3	TRBJ2-7	CAISATPYEQYF
TRBV4-3	TRBJ1-2	CASSQESGGFYGYTF
TRBV7-2	TRBJ2-7	CASSTMRAGATEQYF
TRBV29-1	TRBJ1-2	CSVEESGGSYGYTF
TRBV7-2	TRBJ1-3	CASSLALRGGTIYF
TRBV5-1	TRBJ2-7	CASSLPGIAYEQYF
TRBV7-2	TRBJ2-7	CASSLEYPGTWQYF
TRBV7-9	TRBJ2-2	CASSSPQGDTGELFF
TRBV4-1	TRBJ1-3	CASSQGGDTIYF
TRBV5-6	TRBJ2-3	CASILGQGANTQYF
TRBV5-1	TRBJ1-5	CASSLAGGGYQPQHF
TRBV20-1	TRBJ2-3	CSAPGQSTDTQYF
TRBV29-1	TRBJ2-3	CSVEEGRGTDTQYF
TRBV7-6	TRBJ2-5	CASSLSNQETQYF
TRBV11-2	TRBJ2-2	CASSQQGQGDTGELFF
TRBV18	TRBJ2-5	CASSPQFETQYF
TRBV2	TRBJ1-6	CASIRTGATSPLHF
TRBV20-1	TRBJ1-1	CSADDRGNTEAFF
TRBV7-2	TRBJ1-5	CASSLAGRQPQHF